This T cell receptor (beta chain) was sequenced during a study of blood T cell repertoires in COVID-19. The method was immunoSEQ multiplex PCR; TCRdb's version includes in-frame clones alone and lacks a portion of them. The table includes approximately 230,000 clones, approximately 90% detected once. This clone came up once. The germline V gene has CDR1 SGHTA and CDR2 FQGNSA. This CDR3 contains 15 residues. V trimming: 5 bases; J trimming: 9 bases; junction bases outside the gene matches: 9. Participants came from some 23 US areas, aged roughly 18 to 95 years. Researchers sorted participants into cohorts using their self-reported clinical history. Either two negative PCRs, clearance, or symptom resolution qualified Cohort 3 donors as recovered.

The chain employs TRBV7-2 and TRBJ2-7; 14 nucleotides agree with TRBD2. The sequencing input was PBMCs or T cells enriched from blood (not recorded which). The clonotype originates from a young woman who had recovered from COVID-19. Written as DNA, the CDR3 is TGTGCCAGCAGCCCCGGGACTAGCGGGAGTAGAGTGCAGTACTTC. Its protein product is CASSPGTSGSRVQYF.